The next 20 T cell receptor beta chains were all read from a single sample in a study of T-cell reconstitution after alpha-beta-depleted transplantation in children. Preparation of the TCRbeta library was carried out with unique molecular identifiers. From the PCR reads, TCRdb called clonotypes with MiXCR, one entry per CDR3 protein. The data contain over 85,000 distinct CDR3 sequences, 4.5% to 7.5% of them seen just once; the ten biggest clones take up 5.5% to 6.5%. The starting material was PBMCs, mostly from graft donor cells, obtained 60 days after TCRalphabeta/CD19-depleted stem cell transplant. All receptors derive from a female patient aged 2-10 years who had a stem cell transplant for Fanconi anemia, so the T cells may come from the graft donor.

This clonotype was recorded a few times. The chain couples TRBV7-2 to TRBJ2-3; 7 bases fit TRBD2. V dropped 2 bases and J dropped 6; count of bases not matched to a gene: 2. Germline V gives CDR1 SGHTA, CDR2 FQGNSA. This CDR3 has 13 amino acids. Written as DNA, the CDR3 is TGTGCCAGCAGCTTATGGACTAGGGATACGCAGTATTTT. The encoded protein is CASSLWTRDTQYF.

This chain links TRBV12-3 or TRBV12-4 with TRBJ2-3, with 9 bases identical to TRBD2. This CDR3 contains 18 residues. The junction had 16 bases not matched to a gene; V was cut back by 5 bases and J by 4 bases. The CDR3 protein is CASSLGERGERTSDTQYF. CDR3 DNA: TGTGCCAGCAGTCTAGGGGAGCGGGGGGAGAGGACTTCAGATACGCAGTATTTT.

The chain is built from TRBV20-1 and TRBJ2-2, with 14 bases that match TRBD2. V shed 6 bases, J shed 3 bases, and the junction held 6 bases outside the gene matches. This CDR3 region has 16 residues. Looked up from germline, CDR1 is DFQATT and CDR2 is SNEGSKA (reference sequence). The DNA of the CDR3 is TGCAGTGCCGAGGGACTAGCGGGAGCCTACACCGGGGAGCTGTTTTTT. Protein product: CSAEGLAGAYTGELFF.

In this sample, this clonotype turned up many times. The genes are TRBV5-1 and TRBJ2-3, with TRBD2 identical over 10 bases. From germline, CDR1 is SGHRS and CDR2 YFSETQ. The CDR3 extends over 15 amino acids. V trimming: 3 bases; J trimming: 1 base; junction bases outside the gene matches: 2. The CDR3 is CASSSGTSGTDTQYF. Written as DNA, the CDR3 is TGCGCCAGCAGCTCCGGGACTAGCGGCACAGATACGCAGTATTTT.

Many counts were recorded for this clonotype. This chain uses TRBV7-2 with TRBJ1-2; the D is unclear. The CDR3 totals 13 residues. Trimming pared 4 bases from V and 2 bases from J, leaving 8 bases between. Germline loops: CDR1 SGHTA, CDR2 FQGNSA. The DNA of the CDR3 is TGTGCCAGCAGCTCTAGGGTGAACTATGGCTACACCTTC. Translation: CASSSRVNYGYTF.

This clonotype was picked up one time. CDR3 bases: TGCTGCGCTAGAGGTCGACTAGCGGGAGGCATTCCCTCCTACAATGAGCAGTTCTTC. Translating it yields CCARGRLAGGIPSYNEQFF. The chain joins TRBV20-1 to TRBJ2-1; 13 bases map to TRBD2. The CDR3 sequence is 19 residues long. The germline V gene encodes CDR1 DFQATT and CDR2 SNEGSKA (reference sequence).

This clonotype was counted only a few times. The CDR3 DNA reads as TGCGCCAGCAGCCAAGAGCGCTACAGGGGGCCGGACGAGCAGTACTTC. It yields the protein CASSQERYRGPDEQYF. The chain couples TRBV4-1 to TRBJ2-7, with 9 bases aligning to TRBD1. The V gene's germline CDR1 is MGHRA and CDR2 YSYEKL. This CDR3 comprises 16 residues. With V trimmed by 0 bases and J by 5 bases, 8 bases remained unmatched.

The V gene is TRBV5-1, the J gene TRBJ1-1; D is possibly TRBD1 (6 bases). Trimming left V 0 bases short and J 2 bases short, with 14 bases between. In germline, CDR1 is SGHRS, CDR2 YFSETQ. This CDR3 spans 16 amino acids. The CDR3 DNA is TGCGCCAGCAGCTTGGCCCTGTCCGGGGGCAACACTGAAGCTTTCTTT. It yields the protein CASSLALSGGNTEAFF.

This clonotype appeared many times. This sequence joins TRBV20-1 and TRBJ2-2, with 7 bases lining up with TRBD2. The CDR3 has 15 amino acids. Trimming cost V 4 bases and J 0 bases; bases outside gene matches: 5. In germline, CDR1 is DFQATT, CDR2 SNEGSKA (reference sequence). CDR3 sequence (DNA): TGCAGTGCTACGGCGAGCGGGGCGAACACCGGGGAGCTGTTTTTT. It is translated as CSATASGANTGELFF.

In its sample, this clonotype was seen many times. Here the CDR3 reads CASSYSLEPLGNEQFF. Here the CDR3 DNA reads TGTGCCAGCAGTTACTCACTAGAACCTCTTGGGAATGAGCAGTTCTTC. The chain combines TRBV6-5 with TRBJ2-1, with D tentatively TRBD2 (5 bases). The germline gives CDR1 MNHEY, CDR2 SVGAGI. V was shortened by 0 bases and J by 7 bases, with 16 bases between the two germline ends. CDR3 length: 16 residues.

This clonotype has at least ten counts. The genes are TRBV20-1 and TRBJ2-7; 7 bases are shared with TRBD1. This CDR3 contains 15 residues. After removal of 1 base from V and 2 bases from J, the junction contained 8 bases not matched to a gene. Germline CDR1 reads DFQATT; CDR2 reads SNEGSKA (reference sequence). The CDR3 spells CSARVADRDPYEQYF. The CDR3 nucleotides read TGCAGTGCTAGAGTGGCTGACAGGGACCCCTACGAGCAGTACTTC.

CDR3 DNA: TGTGCCAGTAGAAACCCAGGAGGGCCGATCACCGGGGAGCTGTTTTTT. Residues: CASRNPGGPITGELFF. The chain recombines TRBV19 with TRBJ2-2; possibly TRBD2 for D (6 bases). The CDR3 is made up of 16 amino acids. CDR1 LNHDA and CDR2 SQIVND come from the germline V gene (reference sequence). Deletions cut 6 bases from V and 4 bases from J, with 18 bases between.

Many counts were recorded for this clonotype. The rearrangement links TRBV29-1 to TRBJ2-7, with 7 bases aligning to TRBD1. V dropped 7 bases and J dropped 3; count of bases not matched to a gene: 12. The CDR3 is 14 residues long. In germline, CDR1 is SQVTM, CDR2 ANQGSEA. The chain's CDR3 is CSASDRAGIYEQYF. The CDR3 coding sequence is TGCAGCGCTTCCGACAGGGCCGGGATCTACGAGCAGTACTTC.

There are many counts of this clonotype. The CDR3 does not close with the conserved phenylalanine or tryptophan, likely indicating a read error. No DNA is shown, since the ends of the CDR3 on it are uncertain; the CDR3 is the one TCRdb lists. V usage is TRBV28 and J usage is TRBJ2-7. Germline V gives CDR1 MDHEN, CDR2 SYDVKM. From its first to its last residue, the CDR3 has 8 amino acids. The CDR3 reads CASSFLYG.

The V call is TRBV18, the J call TRBJ2-5, with D perhaps TRBD2 (6 bases). Germline V gene lookup returns CDR1 KGHSH and CDR2 LQKENI. The CDR3 contains 15 residues. The V gene lost 2 bases and the J gene lost 5 bases, with 15 bases spanning the gap. This CDR3 reads CASSPGGALKETQYF. The CDR3 DNA follows: TGTGCCAGCTCACCAGGAGGGGCCCTAAAGGAGACCCAGTACTTC.

The V call is TRBV12-3 or TRBV12-4, the J call TRBJ1-1; D is perhaps TRBD1 (5 bases). The V end lost 6 bases, the J end lost 5 bases, and 16 bases lay between the germline ends. The CDR3 has 14 residues. The CDR3 nucleotides read TGTGCCAGCAGCCGGGACTCCCTTGGGACTGAAGCTTTCTTT. Translated: CASSRDSLGTEAFF.

The table lists this clonotype with many counts. The chain combines TRBV5-1 with TRBJ2-3; D may correspond to TRBD1 or TRBD2 (5 bases each). V was cut by 2 bases and J by 2 bases, with 15 bases left in between. CDR1 SGHRS and CDR2 YFSETQ come from the germline V gene. The CDR3 totals 16 residues. CDR3: CASSLPGPTYTDTQYF. As DNA, the CDR3 is TGCGCCAGCAGCTTACCGGGACCCACCTACACAGATACGCAGTATTTT.

This clonotype was picked up many times. The chain has TRBV28 and TRBJ2-1, with 7 bases lining up with TRBD1. V was clipped by 11 bases and J by 6 bases; unmatched bases: 7. The CDR3 consists of 12 residues. Looked up from germline, CDR1 is MDHEN and CDR2 is SYDVKM. Here the CDR3 DNA reads TGTGCCTTCCGACCAGGGGGCAATGAGCAGTTCTTC. This encodes CAFRPGGNEQFF. The full variable domain, rest sourced from reference TRBV28 and TRBJ2-1, is DVKVTQSSRYLVKRTGEKVFLECVQDMDHENMFWYRQDPGLGLRLIYFSYDVKMKEKGDIPEGYSVSREKKERFSLILESASTNQTSMYLCAFRPGGNEQFFGPGTRLTVL.

This chain uses TRBV20-1 with TRBJ2-7; 8 bases line up with TRBD2. The length of the CDR3 is 14 residues. V shed 6 bases, J shed 6 bases, and the junction held 13 bases outside the gene matches. From germline, CDR1 is DFQATT and CDR2 SNEGSKA (reference sequence). The CDR3 DNA sequence: TGCAGTGCCTATATACCGGGACTAGAGGGCGAGCAGTACTTC. It translates to CSAYIPGLEGEQYF.

The sample holds many counts of this clonotype. The DNA for the CDR3 is TGCGCCAGCAGCTTGTTAGCTAGCGGGAGTAACACAGATACGCAGTATTTT. Its translation: CASSLLASGSNTDTQYF. The chain joins TRBV5-1 to TRBJ2-3; 10 bases are a match to TRBD2. This CDR3 has 17 amino acids. V was pared by 1 base and J by 2 bases, with 7 bases of the junction left unmatched. Looked up from germline, CDR1 is SGHRS and CDR2 is YFSETQ.